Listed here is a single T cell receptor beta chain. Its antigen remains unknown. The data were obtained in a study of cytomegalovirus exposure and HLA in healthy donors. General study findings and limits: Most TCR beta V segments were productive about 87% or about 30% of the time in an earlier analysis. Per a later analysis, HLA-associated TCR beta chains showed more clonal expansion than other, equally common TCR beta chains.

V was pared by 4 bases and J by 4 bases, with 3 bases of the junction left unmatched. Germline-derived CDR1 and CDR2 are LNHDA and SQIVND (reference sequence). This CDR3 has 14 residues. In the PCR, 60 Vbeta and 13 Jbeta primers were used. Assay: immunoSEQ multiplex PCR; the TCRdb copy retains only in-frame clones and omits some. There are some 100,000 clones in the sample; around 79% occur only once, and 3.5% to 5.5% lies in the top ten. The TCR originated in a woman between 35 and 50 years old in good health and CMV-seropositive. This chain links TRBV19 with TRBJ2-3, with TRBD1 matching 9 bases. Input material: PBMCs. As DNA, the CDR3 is TGTGCCAGTAGTACGGGACAGGGCCCAGATACGCAGTATTTT. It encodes CASSTGQGPDTQYF.